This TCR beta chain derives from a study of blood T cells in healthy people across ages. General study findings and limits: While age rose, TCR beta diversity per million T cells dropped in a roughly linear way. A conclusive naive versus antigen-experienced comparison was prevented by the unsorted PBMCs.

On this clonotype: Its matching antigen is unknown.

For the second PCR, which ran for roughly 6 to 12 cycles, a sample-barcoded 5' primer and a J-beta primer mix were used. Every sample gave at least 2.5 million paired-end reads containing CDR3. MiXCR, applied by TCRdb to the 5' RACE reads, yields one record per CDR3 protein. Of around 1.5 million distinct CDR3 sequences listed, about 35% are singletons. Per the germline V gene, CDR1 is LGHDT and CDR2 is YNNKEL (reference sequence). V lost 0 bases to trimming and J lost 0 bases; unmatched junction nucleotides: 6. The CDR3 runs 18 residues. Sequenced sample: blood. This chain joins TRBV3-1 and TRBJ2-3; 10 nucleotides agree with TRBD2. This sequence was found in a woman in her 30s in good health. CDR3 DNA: TGTGCCAGCAGCCAAGAGGTAGCGGGGGGCCCGAGCACAGATACGCAGTATTTT. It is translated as CASSQEVAGGPSTDTQYF.